This TCR beta chain derives from a study of blood T cell repertoires in COVID-19. Profiled with immunoSEQ multiplex PCR; TCRdb holds only in-frame clones, not every one. The sample has about 200,000 clones, around nine tenths seen once. The CDR3 length is 13 residues. The V end lost 0 bases, the J end lost 0 bases, and 5 bases lay between the germline ends. CDR1 is GTSNPN, CDR2 SVGIG, per germline (reference sequence). The TCR sequence derives from a man aged 35-49 years with active or convalescent COVID-19. The gene calls are TRBV30 and TRBJ1-1; no firm D call. The sequenced material came from peripheral blood. The CDR3 loop reads CAWSVRVNTEAFF. CDR3 nucleotides: TGTGCCTGGAGTGTCCGGGTGAACACTGAAGCTTTCTTT. The variable domain in full, completed from reference TRBV30 and TRBJ1-1, reads SQTIHQWPATLVQPVGSPLSLECTVEGTSNPNLYWYRQAAGRGLQLLFYSVGIGQISSEVPQNLSASRPQDRQFILSSKKLLLSDSGFYLCAWSVRVNTEAFFGQGTRLTVV.